Sequencing of this TCR beta chain was carried out in a study of blood T cell repertoires in COVID-19. Across the whole study: Samples came from the United States, Italy and Spain, spanning acute and convalescent COVID-19. PBMCs, B-cell-depleted T cells, or T cells provided the cDNA or gDNA that made up the material.

Looked up from germline, CDR1 is MDHEN and CDR2 is SYDVKM. V dropped 3 bases and J dropped 4 bases, with 12 bases sitting between them. This CDR3 comprises 14 residues. How the authors handled the data: It was from reference gene primer amplification that nucleated cell counts were estimated. The repertoire was sequenced with immunoSEQ multiplex PCR; TCRdb's copy has only in-frame clones and lacks some. V and J calls and clone size are given by that table; D and trimming were obtained from the DNA. Counted here are 80,000 to 95,000 clones, over 70% occurring once; the ten biggest clones make up just under 10%.

V gene TRBV28 combines with J gene TRBJ1-1; a possible D gene is TRBD1 (6 bases). The clonotype originates from a woman older than 75 with acute or convalescent COVID-19. Sequencing input: peripheral blood. This CDR3 reads CASSLRGLSTEAFF. CDR3 sequence (DNA): TGTGCCAGCAGTTTGCGGGGGCTGAGCACTGAAGCTTTCTTT.